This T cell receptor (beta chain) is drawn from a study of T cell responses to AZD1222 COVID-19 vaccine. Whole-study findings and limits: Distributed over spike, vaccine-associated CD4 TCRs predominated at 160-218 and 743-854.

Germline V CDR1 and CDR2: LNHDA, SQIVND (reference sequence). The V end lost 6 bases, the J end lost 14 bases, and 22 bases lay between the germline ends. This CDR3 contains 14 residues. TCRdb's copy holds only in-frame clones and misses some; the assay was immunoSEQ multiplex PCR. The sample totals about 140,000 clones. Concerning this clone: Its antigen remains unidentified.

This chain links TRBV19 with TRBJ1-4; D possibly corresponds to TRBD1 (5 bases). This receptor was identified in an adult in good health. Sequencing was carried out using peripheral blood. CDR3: CASRPEQVVLPLFF. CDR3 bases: TGTGCCAGTAGGCCCGAACAGGTTGTGCTTCCGCTGTTTTTT.